This T cell receptor (beta chain) stems from a study of T cell changes during pregnancy in multiple sclerosis. The repertoire was sequenced with immunoSEQ multiplex PCR; TCRdb's copy has only in-frame clones and lacks some. The sample shows 35,000 to 50,000 clones, 80% to 90% of them seen only once. CDR3 length: 15 amino acids. V was cut by 4 bases and J by 4 bases, with 14 bases left in between. Per germline, CDR1 SGHTA and CDR2 FQGNSA. This chain uses TRBV7-2 with TRBJ1-3; D not certain. This receptor was obtained from a female donor with multiple sclerosis, enrolled in a pregnancy study. This specimen was CD4+ T cells from peripheral blood mononuclear cells, taken after pregnancy. The CDR3 protein is CASSSHITWGNTIYF. CDR3 nucleotide sequence: TGTGCCAGCAGCTCCCACATTACATGGGGAAACACCATATATTTT.